The 28 T cell receptor beta chains in this list originate from one sample, sequenced in a study of cytomegalovirus exposure and HLA in healthy donors. Researchers ran the PCR with 60 Vbeta and 13 Jbeta primers. Sequencing was performed with immunoSEQ multiplex PCR; in TCRdb, only in-frame clones are kept and a portion is missing. This table holds around 150,000 clones, over 65% found once. Sequencing used PBMCs. The receptors originated from a man aged 40-49 years in good health and CMV-seronegative.

This clone showed up just once. This sequence joins TRBV7-6 and TRBJ1-2; D gene unclear. V lost 3 bases to trimming and J lost 0 bases, with 5 bases between them. Germline V lookup: CDR1 SGHVS, CDR2 FNYEAQ. CDR3 size: 13 residues. CDR3 region: CASSFEANYGYTF. The CDR3 region has the DNA TGTGCCAGCAGCTTCGAGGCTAACTATGGCTACACCTTC.

V gene TRBV28 combines with J gene TRBJ1-3; D perhaps matches TRBD1 (5 bases). Germline V gene data show CDR1 as MDHEN and CDR2 as SYDVKM. Between the trimmed V and J ends, which lost 6 bases and 6 bases, there was a span of 12 bases. The CDR3 covers 13 residues. CDR3 amino acids: CASSLGHLNTIYF. CDR3 coding DNA: TGTGCCAGCAGCCTCGGACATCTAAACACCATATATTTT.

The CDR3 protein is CASSQGGEAFF. The CDR3 nucleotides read TGTGCCAGCAGCCAAGGCGGTGAAGCTTTCTTT. The chain uses TRBV14 and TRBJ1-1; D is undetermined. Trimming cost V 1 base and J 7 bases, with 4 bases left between them. Germline loops: CDR1 SGHDN, CDR2 FVKESK. The CDR3 is 11 residues long.

This clone came up a few times. The J gene is TRBJ2-2, the V gene TRBV4-3, with D unresolved. CDR1 is LGHNA, CDR2 YSLEER, per germline. The V gene lost 0 bases and the J gene lost 5 bases, with 10 bases spanning the gap. CDR3 length: 15 residues. This CDR3 is CASSQDYPRTGELFF. CDR3 DNA sequence: TGCGCCAGCAGCCAAGATTACCCCAGGACCGGGGAGCTGTTTTTT.

The count of this clone is one. The chain carries TRBV7-2 and TRBJ2-5, with TRBD2 matching over 9 bases. The CDR3 contains 16 residues. The germline CDR1 and CDR2 sequences are SGHTA and FQGNSA. The V segment lost 5 bases and the J segment 2 bases; nucleotides outside the gene matches: 9. The CDR3 DNA follows: TGTGCCAGCAGCCTGGATAGCGGGGGATTACAAGAGACCCAGTACTTC. Its protein product is CASSLDSGGLQETQYF.

The rearrangement uses TRBV19 and TRBJ1-1, with D possibly TRBD1 on 5 matching bases. The CDR3 totals 13 residues. Between the trimmed V and J ends, which lost 5 bases and 1 base, there was a span of 8 bases. Germline values: CDR1 LNHDA, CDR2 SQIVND (reference sequence). In DNA, the CDR3 is TGTGCCAGTAGTCCCAGGGAGAACACTGAAGCTTTCTTT. Protein: CASSPRENTEAFF.

This clone was observed a few times. This rearrangement joins TRBV5-1 to TRBJ1-2, with D perhaps matching TRBD1 (6 bases). Trimming pared 4 bases from V and 9 bases from J, leaving 16 bases between. The CDR3 is made up of 13 amino acids. Looked up from germline, CDR1 is SGHRS and CDR2 is YFSETQ. The CDR3, as DNA: TGCGCCAGCAGCCTGGGACAAATTTATCGCTACACCTTC. It encodes CASSLGQIYRYTF. The variable domain in full, with the rest retrieved from reference TRBV5-1 and TRBJ1-2, is KAGVTQTPRYLIKTRGQQVTLSCSPISGHRSVSWYQQTPGQGLQFLFEYFSETQRNKGNFPGRFSGRQFSNSRSEMNVSTLELGDSALYLCASSLGQIYRYTFGSGTRLTVV.

The CDR3 loop is CASSPQGGTEAFF. CDR3 DNA: TGTGCCAGCTCACCACAGGGAGGGACTGAAGCTTTCTTT. The chain couples TRBV18 to TRBJ1-1, with unresolved D. CDR3 length equals 13 residues. The ends were cut back, 1 base at V and 5 bases at J, with 8 bases in the middle. Germline CDR1 reads KGHSH; CDR2 reads LQKENI. The whole variable domain, remainder taken from reference TRBV18 and TRBJ1-1, is NAGVMQNPRHLVRRRGQEARLRCSPMKGHSHVYWYRQLPEEGLKFMVYLQKENIIDESGMPKERFSAEFPKEGPSILRIQQVVRGDSAAYFCASSPQGGTEAFFGQGTRLTVV.

This clone has just one count. The chain is built from TRBV9 and TRBJ1-6, with 7 bases lining up with TRBD1. The CDR3 sequence is 13 residues long. Germline V CDR1 and CDR2: SGDLS, YYNGEE. With V trimmed by 3 bases and J by 8 bases, 2 bases remained unmatched. CDR3 sequence reads: CASSGDSDSPLHF. The CDR3 region has the DNA TGTGCCAGCAGCGGGGACAGTGATTCACCCCTCCACTTT.

The chain uses TRBV30 and TRBJ2-7, with 8 bases that match TRBD1. Trimming took 2 bases from V and 3 from J; bases not matched to a gene: 21. The germline gives CDR1 GTSNPN, CDR2 SVGIG (reference sequence). The CDR3 extends over 19 amino acids. In DNA, the CDR3 is TGTGCCTGGAGTACAACGGGGCTCAGACAGGGGTTGAAAGGCTACGAGCAGTACTTC. Protein: CAWSTTGLRQGLKGYEQYF.

This chain uses TRBV6-1 with TRBJ2-6; a possible D gene is TRBD1 (6 bases). There are 12 residues in the CDR3. Trimming stripped 6 bases from V and 7 bases from J, with 7 bases between. From germline, CDR1 is MNHNS and CDR2 SASEGT. The CDR3, as DNA: TGTGCCAGCAGGACAGGCGCCAACGTCCTGACTTTC. Amino acid sequence: CASRTGANVLTF.

The V call is TRBV10-2, the J call TRBJ2-7; 7 positions match TRBD2. The germline V gene has CDR1 WSHSY and CDR2 SAAADI. This CDR3 has 15 amino acids. The V and J ends lost 0 bases and 2 bases, in that order; junction bases with no gene match: 4. CDR3 in amino acids: CASSESTSVAYEQYF. The CDR3, as DNA: TGCGCCAGCAGTGAGTCTACTAGCGTAGCCTACGAGCAGTACTTC.

The chain recombines TRBV2 with TRBJ2-3, with 7 bases matching TRBD2. Trimming removed 7 bases from V and 5 bases from J; junction bases left unmatched: 9. In germline, CDR1 is SNHLY, CDR2 FYNNEI. The CDR3 has 14 amino acids. In DNA, the CDR3 is TGTGCCAGCAATGGGGGGGGACTCCAAGATACGCAGTATTTT. Residues: CASNGGGLQDTQYF. Using reference TRBV2 and TRBJ2-3 for the parts outside the CDR3, the full variable domain is EPEVTQTPSHQVTQMGQEVILRCVPISNHLYFYWYRQILGQKVEFLVSFYNNEISEKSEIFDDQFSVERPDGSNFTLKIRSTKLEDSAMYFCASNGGGLQDTQYFGPGTRLTVL.

About this clone itself: At one end, the junction sequence differs from germline, possibly due to a read error. The chain is built from TRBV7-9 and TRBJ2-5; the D gene is possibly TRBD1 (5 bases). Per germline, CDR1 SEHNR and CDR2 FQNEAQ (reference sequence). The CDR3 consists of 13 residues. The CDR3 region has the DNA TGTTCCAGCAGCTTGCAGGGTCTCGAGACCCAGTACTTC. It is translated as CSSSLQGLETQYF.

For this clone: Germline and junction disagree at one end, which may indicate a read error. The sample contains more than one DNA sequence encoding this CDR3. The J gene is TRBJ1-4, the V gene TRBV5-1, with D possibly matching TRBD1 (6 bases). From germline, CDR1 is SGHRS and CDR2 YFSETQ. There are 14 residues in the CDR3. The CDR3 is CASSFTGTNEKLFF. The CDR3 coding sequence is TGTGCCAGCAGCTTTACAGGGACTAATGAAAAACTGTTTTTT.

This clone was picked up one time. The chain combines TRBV19 with TRBJ1-1; 8 bases line up with TRBD1. This CDR3 is built from 15 residues. The ends lost 1 base at V and 7 bases at J; junction bases unmatched: 8. The germline V gene has CDR1 LNHDA and CDR2 SQIVND (reference sequence). The CDR3 coding sequence is TGTGCCAGTAGTATAGCCTCCGGGACAGGATTTGAAGCTTTCTTT. Translation: CASSIASGTGFEAFF. The complete variable domain, with remaining parts taken from reference TRBV19 and TRBJ1-1, reads DGGITQSPKYLFRKEGQNVTLSCEQNLNHDAMYWYRQDPGQGLRLIYYSQIVNDFQKGDIAEGYSVSREKKESFPLTVTSAQKNPTAFYLCASSIASGTGFEAFFGQGTRLTVV.

The V and J genes are TRBV27 and TRBJ2-1; D remains unclear. V was cut by 4 bases and J by 0 bases, with 13 bases left in between. The length of the CDR3 is 16 residues. Germline lookup yields CDR1 MNHEY and CDR2 SMNVEV (reference sequence). The DNA of the CDR3 is TGTGCCAGCAGTTCTCGCACCCTGAGCTCCTACAATGAGCAGTTCTTC. Amino acid sequence: CASSSRTLSSYNEQFF.

This chain connects TRBV7-2 to TRBJ2-7, with a possible D match to TRBD1 (6 bases). The length of the CDR3 is 15 residues. Trimming left V 2 bases short and J 1 base short, with 12 bases between. Germline values: CDR1 SGHTA, CDR2 FQGNSA. Written as DNA, the CDR3 is TGTGCCAGCAGCTTACCCCAGGGGAAATCCTACGAGCAGTACTTC. Translated, it gives CASSLPQGKSYEQYF.

This rearrangement joins TRBV6-6 to TRBJ1-1; TRBD1 matches at 9 bases. The germline gives CDR1 MNHNY, CDR2 SVGAGI (reference sequence). J gave up 4 bases and V 6 bases, and 3 bases lay outside the gene matches. This CDR3 is built from 13 residues. CDR3: CASRQGASTEAFF. CDR3 sequence (DNA): TGTGCCAGCAGACAGGGGGCTAGCACTGAAGCTTTCTTT.

The sample holds a few counts of this clone. This chain connects TRBV9 to TRBJ2-5; D might be TRBD2 (6 bases). The germline V gene has CDR1 SGDLS and CDR2 YYNGEE. There are 13 residues in the CDR3. Deletions cut 4 bases from V and 4 bases from J, with 11 bases between. Written as DNA, the CDR3 is TGTGCCAGCAGCATTCAAGCGGGAGAGACCCAGTACTTC. It specifies CASSIQAGETQYF.

This chain connects TRBV2 to TRBJ2-7, with 14 bases that match TRBD2. The CDR3 is 15 residues long. Unmatched junction bases numbered 7, after V lost 7 bases and J lost 5 bases. Germline V CDR1 and CDR2: SNHLY, FYNNEI. CDR3 protein: CASIPTSGGVNEQYF. The CDR3 DNA follows: TGTGCCAGCATCCCGACTAGCGGGGGGGTTAACGAGCAGTACTTC.

This chain links TRBV9 with TRBJ2-1, with a weak D call TRBD1 (5 bases). V was shortened by 4 bases and J by 8 bases, with 13 bases between the two germline ends. Looked up from germline, CDR1 is SGDLS and CDR2 is YYNGEE. This CDR3 comprises 13 residues. The CDR3 loop is CASSWQGGYEQFF. CDR3 nucleotide sequence: TGTGCCAGCAGCTGGCAGGGTGGGTATGAGCAGTTCTTC.

This chain links TRBV6-5 with TRBJ1-6; no clear D gene. Between the trimmed V and J ends, which lost 4 bases and 10 bases, there was a span of 11 bases. The CDR3 runs to 13 residues. Germline V gives CDR1 MNHEY, CDR2 SVGAGI. In DNA, the CDR3 is TGTGCCAGCAGTTCCGAGGGCCACTCACCCCTCCACTTT. It encodes CASSSEGHSPLHF.

The genes are TRBV18 and TRBJ1-1; tentatively, D is TRBD1 (5 bases). Trimming removed 1 base at V and 4 bases at J, with 7 bases between. The CDR3 is 13 amino acids. The germline gives CDR1 KGHSH, CDR2 LQKENI. DNA for the CDR3: TGTGCCAGCTCACCACGCCAGGGCACTGAAGCTTTCTTT. This codes for CASSPRQGTEAFF. Based on the CDR3 plus reference TRBV18 and TRBJ1-1, the full variable domain is NAGVMQNPRHLVRRRGQEARLRCSPMKGHSHVYWYRQLPEEGLKFMVYLQKENIIDESGMPKERFSAEFPKEGPSILRIQQVVRGDSAAYFCASSPRQGTEAFFGQGTRLTVV.

This chain joins TRBV19 and TRBJ1-1; D remains ambiguous. There are 12 residues in the CDR3. The V end lost 5 bases, the J end lost 5 bases, and 9 bases lay between the germline ends. The germline CDR1 and CDR2 sequences are LNHDA and SQIVND (reference sequence). This chain's CDR3 is CASSPPGTEAFF. The CDR3 nucleotides are TGTGCCAGTAGTCCACCGGGTACTGAAGCTTTCTTT.

The chain employs TRBV30 and TRBJ1-2; D is unclear. The CDR3 is 12 amino acids. V gave up 5 bases and J gave up 2 bases, with 9 bases separating them. Looked up from germline, CDR1 is GTSNPN and CDR2 is SVGIG (reference sequence). DNA for the CDR3: TGTGCCTGGTGGACGGGGAACTATGGCTACACCTTC. It codes for CAWWTGNYGYTF.

V and J are TRBV11-2 and TRBJ1-1, with 8 bases aligning to TRBD1. Germline loops: CDR1 SGHAT, CDR2 FQNNGV. CDR3 length: 15 amino acids. The V and J ends lost 0 bases and 5 bases, in that order; junction bases with no gene match: 5. The CDR3 coding sequence is TGTGCCAGCAGCTTAGAGTCAGGGGGCTGGACTGAAGCTTTCTTT. Translating gives CASSLESGGWTEAFF.

The V gene is TRBV9, the J gene TRBJ2-7, with 12 bases lining up with TRBD2. The CDR3 runs 15 residues. V lost 0 bases, J lost 5 bases, and 3 bases stayed unmatched. Per germline, CDR1 SGDLS and CDR2 YYNGEE. This CDR3 is CASSVASGGAHEQYF. In nucleotides, the CDR3 is TGTGCCAGCAGCGTAGCTAGCGGGGGGGCGCACGAGCAGTACTTC.